The 18 T cell receptor beta chains listed next were all sequenced from one sample in a study of blood T cells in healthy people across ages. The authors ran a second PCR of roughly 6 to 12 cycles using a sample-barcoded 5' primer and a J-beta primer mix. TCRdb reprocessed the 5' RACE reads with MiXCR, giving one entry per CDR3 protein. Of about 780,000 distinct CDR3 sequences listed, around 50% are singletons. Sequenced material: blood. The receptors originated from a man older than 75 in good health.

This chain links TRBV7-2 with TRBJ2-1; 10 bases align to TRBD2. There are 15 residues in the CDR3. Germline CDR1 reads SGHTA; CDR2 reads FQGNSA. With V trimmed by 5 bases and J by 8 bases, 9 bases remained unmatched. For the CDR3, the DNA is TGTGCCAGCAGCGGGCGACGAGCGGGAGGGCATGAGCAGTTCTTC. Translated, it gives CASSGRRAGGHEQFF.

This clonotype was counted many times. The chain carries TRBV7-2 and TRBJ2-3; D might be TRBD1 (5 bases). The CDR3 loop spans 13 amino acids. Per germline, CDR1 SGHTA and CDR2 FQGNSA. V was pared by 3 bases and J by 2 bases, with 6 bases between. Written as DNA, the CDR3 is TGTGCCAGCAGCTTTGGGGCCACAGATACGCAGTATTTT. It encodes CASSFGATDTQYF.

The chain employs TRBV6-1 and TRBJ1-1; no clear D. CDR1 and CDR2 (germline): MNHNS, SASEGT. The germline V and J ends were trimmed by 5 bases and 1 base, with 17 bases remaining between them. CDR3 length equals 16 residues. The CDR3 DNA reads as TGTGCCAGCAGTAGACGGACCGCGTGGTGGAACACTGAAGCTTTCTTT. Amino acids: CASSRRTAWWNTEAFF.

The chain has TRBV11-3 and TRBJ2-1; possible D gene TRBD1, 6 bases. From germline, CDR1 is SGHNT and CDR2 YENEEA. V was pared by 4 bases and J by 9 bases, with 16 bases between. This CDR3 has 14 amino acids. The CDR3 nucleotides are TGTGCCAGCAGCTCCCCAGGGGTGCACGGTGAGCAGTTCTTC. Its translation: CASSSPGVHGEQFF.

In this sample, this clonotype turned up many times. This chain joins TRBV7-2 and TRBJ2-4; D gene unclear. V dropped 5 bases and J dropped 0 bases, with 11 bases sitting between them. The CDR3 is 15 residues long. Germline CDR1 SGHTA, CDR2 FQGNSA. CDR3 sequence reads: CASSPWTLAKNIQYF. In nucleotides, the CDR3 is TGTGCCAGCAGCCCCTGGACGTTAGCCAAAAACATTCAGTACTTC.

The count of this clonotype is one. This clone may be a read error of a much larger clone one base away. This chain links TRBV20-1 with TRBJ2-3; 12 bases align to TRBD2. The CDR3 sequence is 15 residues long. The germline V gene encodes CDR1 DFQATT and CDR2 SNEGSKA (reference sequence). The CDR3 loop is CGAGLAGGLTDTQYF. The DNA for the CDR3 is TGCGGTGCTGGCCTAGCGGGAGGGTTAACAGATACGCAGTATTTT.

This chain connects TRBV20-1 to TRBJ1-2; D gene unclear. V was trimmed by 1 base and J by 2 bases, leaving 5 bases between them. The germline V gene has CDR1 DFQATT and CDR2 SNEGSKA (reference sequence). The CDR3 runs to 12 residues. CDR3 residues: CSARAGNYGYTF. The CDR3 DNA follows: TGCAGTGCTAGAGCGGGAAACTATGGCTACACCTTC.

This clonotype was counted between two and nine times. V is TRBV12-3 or TRBV12-4 and J is TRBJ2-3; no clear D. V was cut by 8 bases and J by 1 base, with 16 bases left in between. CDR3 length: 15 residues. CDR3 DNA sequence: TGTGCCAGCGCCTCCCCAAGGAGCGGCACAGATACGCAGTATTTT. The encoded protein is CASASPRSGTDTQYF.

The chain is built from TRBV4-3 and TRBJ2-1, with D tentatively TRBD2 (6 bases). TRBJ2-7 matches the DNA end more closely, so the J call is doubtful. The CDR3 contains 16 residues. From germline, CDR1 is LGHNA and CDR2 YSLEER. In DNA, the CDR3 is TGCGCCAGCAGCCAAGACCTAGCGAGTGCCTACAATGAGCAGTACTTC. Translating it yields CASSQDLASAYNEQYF.

The chain is built from TRBV9 and TRBJ2-1; D is undetermined. This CDR3 comprises 15 residues. Germline assignment: CDR1 SGDLS and CDR2 YYNGEE. Trimming removed 4 bases from V and 1 base from J, with 12 bases in between. The CDR3 region has the DNA TGTGCCAGCAGCTCCCGACCAGATTCCTACAATGAGCAGTTCTTC. Its translation is CASSSRPDSYNEQFF.

The chain has TRBV29-1 and TRBJ1-2; 9 bases are a match to TRBD1. Germline-derived CDR1 and CDR2 are SQVTM and ANQGSEA. The CDR3 runs to 14 residues. Trimming cost V 7 bases and J 6 bases; bases outside gene matches: 12. CDR3 coding DNA: TGCAGCGCCCTCCCCGGGACAGGGAACCATGGCTACACCTTC. Protein: CSALPGTGNHGYTF.

This clonotype has more than one count but fewer than ten. The chain recombines TRBV12-3 or TRBV12-4 with TRBJ1-5, with D uncertain. CDR3 length: 17 amino acids. The V end was cut by 0 bases, the J end by 2 bases, with 14 bases between. CDR3 DNA: TGTGCCAGCAGTTTAGCCCCTCTGGGTTTTGGCAATCAGCCCCAGCATTTT. Translating it yields CASSLAPLGFGNQPQHF.

The rearrangement links TRBV6-5 to TRBJ1-6; D is undetermined. V was trimmed by 6 bases and J by 1 base, leaving 10 bases between them. This CDR3 region has 15 residues. Germline values: CDR1 MNHEY, CDR2 SVGAGI. The CDR3 region has the DNA TGTGCCAGCAGACCGCCTGGGTCCTATAATTCACCCCTCCACTTT. It is translated as CASRPPGSYNSPLHF.

This chain uses TRBV21-1 with TRBJ2-5; the DNA was not used to check the table's D call, TRBD2. TRBV21-1 is a listed pseudogene. The CDR3 is 18 amino acids. CDR3 residues: CASSKTGSGREEWETQYF. CDR3 DNA: TGCGCCAGCAGCAAAACGGGTAGCGGGAGAGAGGAGTGGGAGACCCAGTACTTC.

This clonotype has a handful of counts. The V and J genes are TRBV29-1 and TRBJ2-7, with 11 positions matching TRBD2. The CDR3 totals 14 residues. V lost 6 bases, J lost 2 bases, and 6 bases stayed unmatched. Looked up from germline, CDR1 is SQVTM and CDR2 is ANQGSEA. The CDR3 is CSVVAGGKTYEQYF. CDR3 coding DNA: TGCAGCGTGGTAGCGGGAGGGAAGACCTACGAGCAGTACTTC.

This clonotype has only one observation. Its ends do not fully match the called genes, so a read error is possible. This sequence joins TRBV24-1 and TRBJ2-3; D is possibly TRBD2 (6 bases). This CDR3 contains 15 residues. Germline-derived CDR1 and CDR2 are KGHDR and SFDVKD. CDR3 coding DNA: TGTGCCACCAGTGATACCAGGAGGGCGAGGGATACGCGGTATTTT. Translated: CATSDTRRARDTRYF.

The CDR3 sequence is CASSLVGTGGTEQYF. CDR3 bases: TGTGCCAGCAGCTTGGTGGGGACAGGGGGTACGGAGCAGTACTTC. The chain links TRBV5-5 to TRBJ2-5, with 11 bases identical to TRBD1. The germline gives CDR1 SGHKS, CDR2 YYEKEE (reference sequence). V dropped 0 bases and J dropped 11; count of bases not matched to a gene: 9. There are 15 residues in the CDR3. Variable domain in full (rest from reference TRBV5-5 and TRBJ2-5): DAGVTQSPTHLIKTRGQQVTLRCSPISGHKSVSWYQQVLGQGPQFIFQYYEKEERGRGNFPDRFSARQFPNYSSELNVNALLLGDSALYLCASSLVGTGGTEQYFGPGTRLLVL.

The V and J genes are TRBV14 and TRBJ1-1; a possible D gene is TRBD1 (5 bases). The CDR3 totals 14 residues. The germline V gene encodes CDR1 SGHDN and CDR2 FVKESK. V gave up 7 bases and J gave up 1 base, with 13 bases separating them. The DNA of the CDR3 is TGTGCCAGCAACGGCATGGACACGAACACTGAAGCTTTCTTT. This encodes CASNGMDTNTEAFF.